These 21 T cell receptor beta chains came from one sample sequenced in a study of T cells after yellow fever vaccination. Via MiXCR, TCRdb re-called the 5' RACE reads, giving one row per CDR3 protein. The profile shows a few hundred thousand distinct CDR3 sequences, 6% to 7.5% of them singletons. The specimen comprised CD4+ T cells sorted from PBMCs, sampled 15 days after the yellow fever booster vaccination. Receptor source: a man aged 25-45 years who received the YFV17D yellow fever vaccine.

In its sample, this clonotype was seen many times. The gene calls are TRBV6-1 and TRBJ2-3, with D possibly being TRBD2 (5 bases). Germline CDR1 MNHNS, CDR2 SASEGT. The CDR3 runs to 14 residues. The V end was cut by 10 bases, the J end by 2 bases, with 16 bases between. CDR3 region: CATRLSVYTDTQYF. The CDR3 DNA follows: TGTGCCACTCGCCTTAGCGTATACACAGATACGCAGTATTTT.

Ten or more counts support this clonotype. The chain employs TRBV12-3 or TRBV12-4 and TRBJ2-4; 12 bases match TRBD2. Losses at the gene ends were 5 bases for V and 1 base for J; bases not matched to a gene: 0. The CDR3 runs to 15 residues. The CDR3, as DNA: TGTGCCAGCAGTACTAGCGGGAGGGCCAAAAACATTCAGTACTTC. Its translation: CASSTSGRAKNIQYF.

This clonotype was counted ten times or more. V gene TRBV5-1 combines with J gene TRBJ2-3; 8 bases line up with TRBD1. V shed 8 bases, J shed 5 bases, and the junction held 13 bases outside the gene matches. This CDR3 comprises 15 residues. Germline CDR1 and CDR2: SGHRS and YFSETQ. CDR3 region: CASGNGQGGQDTQYF. Here the CDR3 DNA reads TGCGCCAGTGGGAATGGACAGGGAGGTCAAGATACGCAGTATTTT.

This clonotype was observed at least ten times. The chain couples TRBV7-2 to TRBJ2-2; TRBD2 aligns across 7 bases. The CDR3 length is 13 residues. Germline-derived CDR1 and CDR2 are SGHTA and FQGNSA. Germline trimming cut 5 bases from V and 5 bases from J; bases unmatched to any gene: 2. The CDR3 spells CASSPGGTGELFF. DNA of the CDR3: TGTGCCAGCAGCCCCGGGGGGACCGGGGAGCTGTTTTTT.

The table lists this clonotype with many counts. The chain links TRBV30 to TRBJ2-2; tentative D call: TRBD2 (6 bases). This CDR3 contains 13 residues. Germline V CDR1 and CDR2: GTSNPN, SVGIG (reference sequence). The germline V and J ends were trimmed by 3 bases and 5 bases, with 10 bases remaining between them. The CDR3 DNA sequence: TGTGCCTGGAGCCGGGACTGGACCGGGGAGCTGTTTTTT. It is translated as CAWSRDWTGELFF.

This clonotype was observed at least ten times. The rearrangement links TRBV14 to TRBJ2-7, with TRBD2 matching 7 bases. The ends lost 1 base at V and 4 bases at J; junction bases unmatched: 7. The CDR3 totals 15 residues. The germline V gene has CDR1 SGHDN and CDR2 FVKESK. CDR3: CASSQVQAGRYEQYF. CDR3 DNA: TGTGCCAGCAGCCAAGTCCAAGCGGGAAGGTACGAGCAGTACTTC.

CDR3 sequence: CASTPRLAHSGANVLTF. CDR3 DNA: TGTGCCAGCACCCCCCGACTAGCCCACTCTGGGGCCAACGTCCTGACTTTC. The J gene is TRBJ2-6, the V gene TRBV6-2 or TRBV6-3; 7 nucleotides align to TRBD2. The ends lost 7 bases at V and 0 bases at J; junction bases unmatched: 9. Germline CDR1 and CDR2: MNHEY and SVGEGT. CDR3 length: 17 amino acids.

The rearrangement joins TRBV3-1 to TRBJ2-1; 9 nucleotides match TRBD1. CDR1 is LGHDT, CDR2 YNNKEL, per germline (reference sequence). V dropped 0 bases and J dropped 9; count of bases not matched to a gene: 6. This CDR3 has 15 amino acids. Here the CDR3 reads CASSQDFSTGGEQFF. CDR3 nucleotide sequence: TGTGCCAGCAGCCAAGATTTCTCGACAGGGGGTGAGCAGTTCTTC.

This clonotype was detected a few times. The CDR3 nucleotides are TGTGCCAGCAGCTCTACAATCGGGCCCGGGGAGACCCAGTACTTC. Its protein is CASSSTIGPGETQYF. V gene TRBV9 combines with J gene TRBJ2-5; D is unresolved. The CDR3 has 15 amino acids. Germline CDR1 and CDR2: SGDLS and YYNGEE. V was shortened by 4 bases and J by 5 bases, with 18 bases between the two germline ends.

The chain links TRBV14 to TRBJ2-5; D gene unclear. V lost 2 bases and J 5 bases, leaving 6 bases between the germline ends. Germline CDR1 is SGHDN and CDR2 is FVKESK. The CDR3 length is 12 residues. CDR3 sequence (DNA): TGTGCCAGCAGCCAACCGCACGAGACCCAGTACTTC. This encodes CASSQPHETQYF.

The chain carries TRBV4-3 and TRBJ1-5; the D gene is possibly TRBD1 (5 bases). CDR3 size: 15 residues. V lost 0 bases, J lost 2 bases, and 8 bases lay in between. Germline values: CDR1 LGHNA, CDR2 YSLEER. The CDR3 sequence: CASSQDRVGNQPQHF. CDR3 DNA: TGCGCCAGCAGCCAAGACAGGGTAGGCAATCAGCCCCAGCATTTT.

This clonotype was seen more than once but under ten times. The J gene is TRBJ1-5, the V gene TRBV29-1; D not certain. The germline gives CDR1 SQVTM, CDR2 ANQGSEA. The CDR3 has 13 residues. V was shortened by 5 bases and J by 6 bases, with 14 bases between the two germline ends. DNA for the CDR3: TGCAGCGTTTCTCAGTCCCCAGGTCAGCCCCAGCATTTT. This translates into CSVSQSPGQPQHF.

This clonotype was seen at least ten times. The rearrangement links TRBV6-2 or TRBV6-3 to TRBJ2-1, with D perhaps TRBD1 (5 bases). The length of the CDR3 is 15 residues. Germline CDR1 is MNHEY and CDR2 is SVGEGT. The V and J ends lost 6 bases and 1 base respectively, with 13 bases between them. The CDR3 here is CASSRQGESYNEQFF. CDR3 coding DNA: TGTGCCAGCAGCCGTCAAGGGGAATCCTACAATGAGCAGTTCTTC.

This clonotype was picked up a small number of times. This rearrangement joins TRBV6-2 or TRBV6-3 to TRBJ1-2; TRBD1 agrees at 7 bases. Germline CDR1 reads MNHEY; CDR2 reads SVGEGT. The ends lost 2 bases at V and 5 bases at J; junction bases unmatched: 5. The CDR3 has 14 amino acids. The CDR3 protein is CASSYETGLYGYTF. The DNA of the CDR3 is TGTGCCAGCAGTTACGAGACAGGGCTATATGGCTACACCTTC.

This clonotype has only a few counts. This CDR3 reads CASSRSGREYNEQFF. The DNA for the CDR3 is TGCGCCAGCAGCAGGAGCGGGAGGGAATACAATGAGCAGTTCTTC. The chain uses TRBV5-1 and TRBJ2-1, with 10 nucleotides matching TRBD2. The CDR3 sequence is 15 residues long. Germline CDR1 and CDR2: SGHRS and YFSETQ. Trimming took 4 bases from V and 4 from J; bases not matched to a gene: 5.

The chain is built from TRBV29-1 and TRBJ2-7; TRBD1 is a possible D gene (5 bases). The germline CDR1 and CDR2 sequences are SQVTM and ANQGSEA. Between the trimmed V and J ends, which lost 4 bases and 1 base, there was a span of 8 bases. There are 12 residues in the CDR3. The CDR3 loop is CSVARDSYEQYF. CDR3 sequence (DNA): TGCAGCGTTGCCAGGGATTCCTACGAGCAGTACTTC.

The chain uses TRBV10-3 and TRBJ2-2; TRBD2 aligns across 7 bases. The V gene end was trimmed by 8 bases and the J gene end by 0 bases; junction bases not matched to a gene: 6. The CDR3 is 15 amino acids. Germline CDR1 ENHRY, CDR2 SYGVKD. The CDR3 DNA reads TGTGCCATCCGTAGAAGCGGGGCGAACACCGGGGAGCTGTTTTTT. It translates to CAIRRSGANTGELFF.

This clonotype was counted ten times or more. The chain links TRBV6-1 to TRBJ1-2; D is unclear. Germline CDR1 and CDR2: MNHNS and SASEGT. V lost 2 bases and J 4 bases, leaving 5 bases between the germline ends. The length of the CDR3 is 12 residues. CDR3 loop: CASSELAYGYTF. As DNA, the CDR3 is TGTGCCAGCAGTGAATTGGCCTATGGCTACACCTTC.

This clonotype was picked up many times. V and J are TRBV19 and TRBJ2-1; D ambiguous. CDR1 and CDR2 (germline): LNHDA, SQIVND (reference sequence). Trimming cost V 7 bases and J 3 bases, with 10 bases left between them. CDR3 size: 13 residues. DNA of the CDR3: TGTGCCAGTATCAATCCGAACTACAATGAGCAGTTCTTC. This encodes CASINPNYNEQFF.

The chain recombines TRBV18 with TRBJ1-1; unclear D gene. CDR1 and CDR2 (germline): KGHSH, LQKENI. The CDR3 has 12 residues. Trimming cost V 3 bases and J 6 bases, with 8 bases left between them. CDR3 bases: TGTGCCAGCTCACCCTTCGGTCCTGAAGCTTTCTTT. Amino acids: CASSPFGPEAFF.

In its sample, this clonotype was seen many times. The J gene is TRBJ2-7, the V gene TRBV27; TRBD1 matches at 9 bases. Germline V gives CDR1 MNHEY, CDR2 SMNVEV (reference sequence). V shed 3 bases and J 6 bases; nucleotides not matched to a gene: 6. This CDR3 contains 14 residues. CDR3 in DNA: TGTGCCAGCAGTTTTAGGACAGGGGAGAGCGAGCAGTACTTC. Residues: CASSFRTGESEQYF.